The next 12 T cell receptor beta chains were all read from a single sample in a study of blood T cell repertoires in COVID-19. Repertoires were generated with immunoSEQ multiplex PCR, while TCRdb's copy carries only in-frame clones and drops some. The data contain 60,000 to 90,000 clones, approximately 84% of them singletons. The sample comprised peripheral blood. Receptor source: a man aged 55 to 70 with COVID-19, enrolled during active disease.

This rearrangement joins TRBV19 to TRBJ1-5; TRBD1 matches at 8 bases. Losses at the gene ends were 10 bases for V and 6 bases for J; bases not matched to a gene: 8. Germline V gene sequence: CDR1 LNHDA, CDR2 SQIVND (reference sequence). This CDR3 region has 13 residues. In nucleotides, the CDR3 is TGTGCCACGGGACAGGCGGTGGTTCAGCCCCAGCATTTT. This translates into CATGQAVVQPQHF.

J is TRBJ2-5 and V is TRBV18; 11 bases align to TRBD2. Germline assignment: CDR1 KGHSH and CDR2 LQKENI. The CDR3 is made up of 16 amino acids. V lost 0 bases, J lost 5 bases, and 5 bases stayed unmatched. CDR3 DNA: TGTGCCAGCTCACCACCGACTAGCGGGGCCCCGGAGACCCAGTACTTC. This sequence encodes CASSPPTSGAPETQYF.

This clone came up a few times. The chain has TRBV24-1 and TRBJ2-1; a possible D gene is TRBD2 (5 bases). Germline V CDR1 and CDR2: KGHDR, SFDVKD. Trimming cost V 4 bases and J 5 bases, with 8 bases left between them. The CDR3 extends over 13 amino acids. The CDR3 protein is CATSEWTDNEQFF. CDR3 bases: TGTGCCACCAGTGAGTGGACTGACAATGAGCAGTTCTTC.

This chain connects TRBV19 to TRBJ2-7, with D perhaps TRBD2 (7 bases). The CDR3 is made up of 14 amino acids. V was shortened by 7 bases and J by 5 bases, with 18 bases between the two germline ends. Germline CDR1 LNHDA, CDR2 SQIVND (reference sequence). CDR3 protein: CASTRGGTLDEQYF. The CDR3 DNA reads as TGTGCCAGTACGAGGGGGGGTACCTTAGACGAGCAGTACTTC.

The J gene is TRBJ1-2, the V gene TRBV15; D call uncertain. Trimming took off 2 bases at V and 0 bases at J, with 4 bases between the two ends. Germline V gene lookup returns CDR1 LNHNV and CDR2 YYDKDF (reference sequence). There are 13 residues in the CDR3. CDR3 coding DNA: TGTGCCACCAGCAGACGGGCTAACTATGGCTACACCTTC. Protein product: CATSRRANYGYTF.

J is TRBJ1-1 and V is TRBV5-1, with TRBD1 matching 7 bases. The germline CDR1 and CDR2 sequences are SGHRS and YFSETQ. V was clipped by 4 bases and J by 0 bases; unmatched bases: 3. The length of the CDR3 is 14 residues. The CDR3 sequence is CASSRTGMNTEAFF. CDR3 DNA sequence: TGCGCCAGCAGCCGGACAGGAATGAACACTGAAGCTTTCTTT.

This clone was seen a single time. V and J are TRBV6-5 and TRBJ2-3, with TRBD1 matching 7 bases. This CDR3 spans 13 amino acids. With 2 bases clipped from V and 7 bases from J, the junction kept 3 bases outside the gene matches. The germline CDR1 and CDR2 sequences are MNHEY and SVGAGI. In DNA, the CDR3 is TGTGCCAGCAGTTACCTACAGGGGAATACGCAGTATTTT. Translating gives CASSYLQGNTQYF.

In this sample, this clone turned up once. This chain joins TRBV30 and TRBJ1-5, with D perhaps matching TRBD1 (5 bases). Germline CDR1 is GTSNPN and CDR2 is SVGIG (reference sequence). The CDR3 consists of 13 residues. With 1 base removed from V and 5 bases from J, the gap between germline ends came to 9 bases. The CDR3 DNA reads TGTGCCTGGAGTGGGAAAGGGGATCAGCCCCAGCATTTT. This encodes CAWSGKGDQPQHF.

The V gene is TRBV3-1 (or the pseudogene TRBV3-2), the J gene TRBJ2-3, with 11 positions matching TRBD2. V dropped 7 bases and J dropped 7; count of bases not matched to a gene: 10. This CDR3 is 15 amino acids long. The germline CDR1 and CDR2 sequences are LGHDT and YNNKEL (reference sequence). The CDR3 nucleotides are TGTGCCAGCACCCGAGGGGGACTAGCGGATAATACGCAGTATTTT. Amino acid sequence: CASTRGGLADNTQYF.

V usage is TRBV19 and J usage is TRBJ2-3, with D uncertain. The CDR3 sequence is 13 residues long. Germline values: CDR1 LNHDA, CDR2 SQIVND (reference sequence). V dropped 7 bases and J dropped 0 bases, with 8 bases sitting between them. The CDR3 loop reads CASTTRSTDTQYF. DNA for the CDR3: TGTGCCAGTACTACGCGCAGCACAGATACGCAGTATTTT.

The genes are TRBV7-6 and TRBJ1-3; 8 positions agree with TRBD1. Germline assignment: CDR1 SGHVS and CDR2 FNYEAQ. V dropped 4 bases and J dropped 4; count of bases not matched to a gene: 6. The CDR3 extends over 15 amino acids. This CDR3 reads CASSSYQGAGNTIYF. The CDR3 region has the DNA TGTGCCAGCAGCTCCTACCAGGGGGCCGGAAACACCATATATTTT.

This clone was seen only a few times. This chain uses TRBV7-2 with TRBJ2-2; 7 bases agree with TRBD2. The CDR3 is 15 amino acids. The junction had 0 bases not matched to a gene; V was cut back by 1 base and J by 1 base. Germline values: CDR1 SGHTA, CDR2 FQGNSA. The CDR3 sequence is CASSLGGGNTGELFF. In DNA form, the CDR3 reads TGTGCCAGCAGCTTAGGCGGGGGGAACACCGGGGAGCTGTTTTTT.